These 20 T cell receptor beta chains were all obtained from the same sample, sequenced in a study of T cells and Merkel cell carcinoma outcomes. Profiling relied on immunoSEQ multiplex PCR, and the TCRdb table lists in-frame clones only, not all of them. The sample holds about 930 clones, around 90% seen once. Sequencing was done on a sample of tumor tissue from Merkel cell carcinoma. These receptors originate from a human donor with Merkel cell carcinoma.

V usage is TRBV15 and J usage is TRBJ2-3; D remains unclear. V shed 3 bases and J shed 8 bases, with 9 bases lying between them. The CDR3 has 12 residues. Germline lookup yields CDR1 LNHNV and CDR2 YYDKDF (reference sequence). The chain's CDR3 is CATSRSSGTQYF. As DNA, the CDR3 is TGTGCCACCAGCAGGAGCAGTGGTACGCAGTATTTT.

This rearrangement joins TRBV29-1 to TRBJ2-1; 11 positions match TRBD2. Trimming at V came to 4 bases and at J to 7 bases, leaving 3 bases not matched to a gene. CDR1 is SQVTM, CDR2 ANQGSEA, per germline. The CDR3 consists of 13 residues. CDR3 nucleotide sequence: TGCAGCGTTGTGGGACTAGCGGAGAATGAGCAGTTCTTC. It is translated as CSVVGLAENEQFF.

The chain carries TRBV6-6 and TRBJ2-7; the D call may be TRBD1 or TRBD2 (5 bases each). This CDR3 has 14 amino acids. Deletions cut 6 bases from V and 5 bases from J, with 17 bases between. Germline V gene data show CDR1 as MNHNY and CDR2 as SVGAGI (reference sequence). CDR3 DNA sequence: TGTGCCAGCAGCCCCCCTGGGGGACGGAACGAGCAGTACTTC. Its translation is CASSPPGGRNEQYF.

This clone turned up a few times. The chain uses TRBV7-9 and TRBJ1-5, with 7 bases matching TRBD1. The CDR3 sequence is 14 residues long. The V segment lost 5 bases and the J segment 1 base; nucleotides outside the gene matches: 2. Germline loops: CDR1 SEHNR, CDR2 FQNEAQ (reference sequence). The CDR3 DNA reads as TGTGCCAGCAGCACAGGGGACAGCAATCAGCCCCAGCATTTT. Its translation: CASSTGDSNQPQHF.

The gene calls are TRBV4-1 and TRBJ2-3; D not certain. Trimming shortened V by 2 bases and J by 3 bases, and 9 bases separated the two germline ends. The CDR3 consists of 14 residues. From germline, CDR1 is MGHRA and CDR2 YSYEKL. This CDR3 reads CASSQKLDTDTQYF. The CDR3 DNA sequence: TGCGCCAGCAGCCAAAAGCTGGATACAGATACGCAGTATTTT.

This chain joins TRBV5-1 and TRBJ1-4; TRBD1 matches 9 bases. CDR3 size: 16 residues. From germline, CDR1 is SGHRS and CDR2 YFSETQ. Trimming cost V 0 bases and J 7 bases; bases outside gene matches: 7. CDR3 nucleotides: TGCGCCAGCAGCTTGGACCCGGGACAGGGAAGTGAAAAACTGTTTTTT. The encoded protein is CASSLDPGQGSEKLFF. The variable domain in full, with the rest retrieved from reference TRBV5-1 and TRBJ1-4, is KAGVTQTPRYLIKTRGQQVTLSCSPISGHRSVSWYQQTPGQGLQFLFEYFSETQRNKGNFPGRFSGRQFSNSRSEMNVSTLELGDSALYLCASSLDPGQGSEKLFFGSGTQLSVL.

This chain joins TRBV2 and TRBJ2-1, with 10 bases lining up with TRBD2. V was pared by 6 bases and J by 2 bases, with 10 bases of the junction left unmatched. Germline loops: CDR1 SNHLY, CDR2 FYNNEI. The CDR3 has 17 amino acids. The CDR3 region has the DNA TGTGCCAGCAGCTACGCCAGCGGGAGGGCTACCTACAATGAGCAGTTCTTC. Translated, it gives CASSYASGRATYNEQFF.

In this sample, this clone turned up once. This rearrangement joins TRBV7-2 to TRBJ2-2, with a tentative D call TRBD2 (6 bases). V lost 5 bases and J 0 bases, leaving 19 bases between the germline ends. The CDR3 is 18 amino acids. In germline, CDR1 is SGHTA, CDR2 FQGNSA. CDR3 sequence (DNA): TGTGCCAGCAGCAAATTCAGACTAGACCCCGCGAACACCGGGGAGCTGTTTTTT. It yields the protein CASSKFRLDPANTGELFF.

The V gene is TRBV5-5, the J gene TRBJ2-3; no definite D call. Germline V gene sequence: CDR1 SGHKS, CDR2 YYEKEE (reference sequence). This CDR3 region has 13 residues. Trimming cost V 4 bases and J 6 bases, with 12 bases left between them. CDR3: CASSPLAADTQYF. The CDR3 coding sequence is TGTGCCAGCAGCCCTTTAGCAGCTGATACGCAGTATTTT. Drawing the rest from reference TRBV5-5 and TRBJ2-3, the complete variable domain is DAGVTQSPTHLIKTRGQQVTLRCSPISGHKSVSWYQQVLGQGPQFIFQYYEKEERGRGNFPDRFSARQFPNYSSELNVNALLLGDSALYLCASSPLAADTQYFGPGTRLTVL.

The J gene is TRBJ2-7, the V gene TRBV14, with D tentatively TRBD1 or TRBD2 (6 bases each). V was trimmed by 1 base and J by 2 bases, leaving 12 bases between them. The CDR3 consists of 15 residues. Germline V gene lookup returns CDR1 SGHDN and CDR2 FVKESK. The CDR3: CASSQGGRTAYEQYF. The CDR3 DNA reads TGTGCCAGCAGCCAAGGAGGGAGGACAGCCTACGAGCAGTACTTC.

This clone was detected a few times. The chain links TRBV4-1 to TRBJ2-7; 10 nucleotides match TRBD2. CDR1 and CDR2 (germline): MGHRA, YSYEKL. The CDR3 runs to 14 residues. Germline trimming cut 2 bases from V and 2 bases from J; bases unmatched to any gene: 0. DNA for the CDR3: TGCGCCAGCAGCCAAACTAGCGGGACCTACGAGCAGTACTTC. This gives the protein CASSQTSGTYEQYF.

The gene calls are TRBV5-1 and TRBJ2-3; 11 bases fit TRBD2. There are 16 residues in the CDR3. V lost 0 bases, J lost 1 base, and 1 base stayed unmatched. Looked up from germline, CDR1 is SGHRS and CDR2 is YFSETQ. CDR3 region: CASSLVLAGGTDTQYF. The CDR3 coding sequence is TGCGCCAGCAGCTTGGTACTAGCGGGAGGCACAGATACGCAGTATTTT.

The genes are TRBV9 and TRBJ2-2; D is tentatively TRBD1 or TRBD2 (6 bases each). This CDR3 has 15 residues. The ends were cut back, 1 base at V and 5 bases at J, with 12 bases in the middle. In germline, CDR1 is SGDLS, CDR2 YYNGEE. CDR3 amino acids: CASSVIGGGTGELFF. The CDR3 DNA sequence: TGTGCCAGCAGCGTAATAGGAGGGGGGACCGGGGAGCTGTTTTTT.

CDR3 region: CASSPPQFEQYF. The CDR3 DNA sequence: TGTGCCAGCTCCCCCCCCCAGTTCGAGCAGTACTTC. This chain uses TRBV6-1 with TRBJ2-7; no definite D call. Germline CDR1 is MNHNS and CDR2 is SASEGT. There are 12 residues in the CDR3. The V end was cut by 8 bases, the J end by 6 bases, with 14 bases between.

The V gene is TRBV2, the J gene TRBJ1-1; D is unresolved. Germline-derived CDR1 and CDR2 are SNHLY and FYNNEI. V lost 6 bases, J lost 1 base, and 9 bases lay in between. This CDR3 is built from 13 residues. This chain's CDR3 is CASSLQRNTEAFF. The CDR3 DNA reads TGTGCCAGCAGCCTACAACGGAACACTGAAGCTTTCTTT.

In this sample, this clone turned up once. This chain uses TRBV13 with TRBJ2-3, with TRBD2 identical over 8 bases. The CDR3 has 17 residues. Trimming removed 3 bases from V and 0 bases from J; junction bases left unmatched: 8. CDR1 and CDR2 (germline): PRHDT, FYEKMQ (reference sequence). Here the CDR3 DNA reads TGTGCCAGCAGCTTCCCAACCACTAGCGGAAGCACAGATACGCAGTATTTT. Protein product: CASSFPTTSGSTDTQYF.

This chain links TRBV5-4 with TRBJ2-3; the match to TRBD2 covers 8 bases. After removal of 1 base from V and 4 bases from J, the junction contained 5 bases not matched to a gene. The CDR3 has 15 residues. Germline CDR1 reads SGHNT; CDR2 reads YYREEE (reference sequence). Written as DNA, the CDR3 is TGTGCCAGCAGCTTGAGCGGGAGTGCGGCAGATACGCAGTATTTT. This gives the protein CASSLSGSAADTQYF. Based on the CDR3 plus reference TRBV5-4 and TRBJ2-3, the full variable domain is ETGVTQSPTHLIKTRGQQVTLRCSSQSGHNTVSWYQQALGQGPQFIFQYYREEENGRGNFPPRFSGLQFPNYSSELNVNALELDDSALYLCASSLSGSAADTQYFGPGTRLTVL.

The CDR3 reads CASSLIPANTGELFF. The DNA for the CDR3 is TGTGCCAGCAGCTTAATCCCAGCGAACACCGGGGAGCTGTTTTTT. The chain couples TRBV7-9 to TRBJ2-2; D gene uncertain. The germline V gene encodes CDR1 SEHNR and CDR2 FQNEAQ (reference sequence). CDR3 length equals 15 residues. The germline V and J ends were trimmed by 2 bases and 0 bases, with 7 bases remaining between them. Variable domain in full (rest from reference TRBV7-9 and TRBJ2-2): DTGVSQNPRHKITKRGQNVTFRCDPISEHNRLYWYRQTLGQGPEFLTYFQNEAQLEKSRLLSDRFSAERPKGSFSTLEIQRTEQGDSAMYLCASSLIPANTGELFFGEGSRLTVL.

This chain links TRBV7-2 with TRBJ2-7; 14 nucleotides agree with TRBD2. The CDR3 is made up of 15 amino acids. The V gene's germline CDR1 is SGHTA and CDR2 FQGNSA. The junction had 2 bases not matched to a gene; V was cut back by 5 bases and J by 2 bases. The CDR3 sequence: CASSQTSGRAYEQYF. The CDR3 coding sequence is TGTGCCAGCAGCCAGACTAGCGGGAGGGCCTACGAGCAGTACTTC.

This rearrangement joins TRBV18 to TRBJ1-1; D is unclear. Germline CDR1 KGHSH, CDR2 LQKENI. The CDR3 has 12 residues. Trimming took 3 bases from V and 11 from J, leaving 13 bases between them. CDR3 sequence reads: CASSPSEGPAFF. CDR3 bases: TGTGCCAGCTCACCCTCAGAAGGGCCCGCTTTCTTT.